The table lists the clone carrying this T cell receptor beta chain with a few counts. Its antigen is undetermined. This specimen comes from a study of post-analysis software for immune sequencing data. Study summary: Multiple sclerosis in the patients followed relapsing-remitting, secondary progressive and progressive-relapsing courses.

Findings and limits, study-wide: With F measure, samples from one preparation batch clustered together strongly. For normalized Chao1 diversity, multiple sclerosis patients scored significantly lower than controls did. In patients, about 5 TRBV segments were more frequent than in controls, with TRBV5-6, TRBV5-1 and TRBV20-1 among them.

This CDR3 has 13 residues. Germline CDR1 and CDR2: SQVTM and ANQGSEA. Trimming removed 4 bases at V and 7 bases at J, with 17 bases between. Sequencing libraries made from TCR beta cDNA carried unique molecular identifiers. There were roughly 0.85 to 11 million T cells, and 510,000 or so cDNA molecules came from them. TCRdb itself ran the PCR reads through MiXCR, one entry per CDR3 protein. The table lists roughly 650,000 distinct CDR3 sequences, approximately 59% of them singletons. This clonotype was obtained from a girl aged 2 to 10 with multiple sclerosis. V usage is TRBV29-1 and J usage is TRBJ2-7; perhaps TRBD1 as D (5 bases). The sample consisted of blood. This chain's CDR3 is CSVASLAQGEQYF. The CDR3 DNA sequence: TGCAGCGTTGCGAGCCTCGCCCAGGGTGAGCAGTACTTC.